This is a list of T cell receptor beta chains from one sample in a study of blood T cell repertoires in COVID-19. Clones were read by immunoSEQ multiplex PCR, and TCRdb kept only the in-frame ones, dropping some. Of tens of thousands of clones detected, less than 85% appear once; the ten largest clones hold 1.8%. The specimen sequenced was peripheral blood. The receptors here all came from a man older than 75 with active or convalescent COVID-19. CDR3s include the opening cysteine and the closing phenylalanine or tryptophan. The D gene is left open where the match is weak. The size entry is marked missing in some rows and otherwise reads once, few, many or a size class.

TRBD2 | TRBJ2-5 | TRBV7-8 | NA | CASSFLAGGMQETQYF | TGTGCCAGCAGCTTCCTAGCGGGGGGGATGCAAGAGACCCAGTACTTC
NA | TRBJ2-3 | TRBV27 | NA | CASSSTPGVRGPDTQYF | TGTGCCAGCAGTTCTACCCCAGGCGTCAGGGGCCCAGATACGCAGTATTTT
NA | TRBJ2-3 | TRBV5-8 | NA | CASSPRAGRGTDTQYF | TGTGCCAGCAGCCCCCGGGCAGGGCGAGGCACAGATACGCAGTATTTT
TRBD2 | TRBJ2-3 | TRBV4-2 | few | CASSQGLAGGNTDTQYF | TGTGCCAGCAGCCAAGGACTAGCGGGGGGGAACACAGATACGCAGTATTTT
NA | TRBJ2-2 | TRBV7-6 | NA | CASSGGSGNTGELFF | TGTGCCAGCAGCGGTGGTAGCGGGAACACCGGGGAGCTGTTTTTT
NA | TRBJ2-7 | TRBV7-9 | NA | CASSLDPRRGLSSYEQYF | TGTGCCAGCAGCCTGGACCCCAGAAGGGGGTTAAGCTCCTACGAGCAGTACTTC
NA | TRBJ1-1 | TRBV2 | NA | CASSEAKGLTEAFF | TGTGCCAGCAGCGAAGCGAAGGGGCTTACTGAAGCTTTCTTT
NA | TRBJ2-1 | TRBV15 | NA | CATSREAQGSYNEQFF | TGTGCCACCAGCAGAGAGGCCCAGGGTTCCTACAATGAGCAGTTCTTC
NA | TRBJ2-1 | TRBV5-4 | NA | CASSLVAGGGNEQFF | TGTGCCAGCAGCTTGGTTGCAGGGGGAGGCAATGAGCAGTTCTTC
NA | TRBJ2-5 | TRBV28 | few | CASSLMADSTQETQYF | TGTGCCAGCAGTTTAATGGCGGACAGCACCCAAGAGACCCAGTACTTC
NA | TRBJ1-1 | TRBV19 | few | CASSKNRDTEAFF | TGTGCCAGTAGTAAAAACCGGGACACTGAAGCTTTCTTT
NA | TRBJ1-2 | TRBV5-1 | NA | CASSSGAGFNYGYTF | TGCGCCAGCAGCTCGGGAGCAGGGTTTAACTATGGCTACACCTTC
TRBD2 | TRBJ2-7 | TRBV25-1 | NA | CASTKGLAGAYEQYF | TGTGCCAGCACTAAGGGACTAGCGGGCGCCTACGAGCAGTACTTC